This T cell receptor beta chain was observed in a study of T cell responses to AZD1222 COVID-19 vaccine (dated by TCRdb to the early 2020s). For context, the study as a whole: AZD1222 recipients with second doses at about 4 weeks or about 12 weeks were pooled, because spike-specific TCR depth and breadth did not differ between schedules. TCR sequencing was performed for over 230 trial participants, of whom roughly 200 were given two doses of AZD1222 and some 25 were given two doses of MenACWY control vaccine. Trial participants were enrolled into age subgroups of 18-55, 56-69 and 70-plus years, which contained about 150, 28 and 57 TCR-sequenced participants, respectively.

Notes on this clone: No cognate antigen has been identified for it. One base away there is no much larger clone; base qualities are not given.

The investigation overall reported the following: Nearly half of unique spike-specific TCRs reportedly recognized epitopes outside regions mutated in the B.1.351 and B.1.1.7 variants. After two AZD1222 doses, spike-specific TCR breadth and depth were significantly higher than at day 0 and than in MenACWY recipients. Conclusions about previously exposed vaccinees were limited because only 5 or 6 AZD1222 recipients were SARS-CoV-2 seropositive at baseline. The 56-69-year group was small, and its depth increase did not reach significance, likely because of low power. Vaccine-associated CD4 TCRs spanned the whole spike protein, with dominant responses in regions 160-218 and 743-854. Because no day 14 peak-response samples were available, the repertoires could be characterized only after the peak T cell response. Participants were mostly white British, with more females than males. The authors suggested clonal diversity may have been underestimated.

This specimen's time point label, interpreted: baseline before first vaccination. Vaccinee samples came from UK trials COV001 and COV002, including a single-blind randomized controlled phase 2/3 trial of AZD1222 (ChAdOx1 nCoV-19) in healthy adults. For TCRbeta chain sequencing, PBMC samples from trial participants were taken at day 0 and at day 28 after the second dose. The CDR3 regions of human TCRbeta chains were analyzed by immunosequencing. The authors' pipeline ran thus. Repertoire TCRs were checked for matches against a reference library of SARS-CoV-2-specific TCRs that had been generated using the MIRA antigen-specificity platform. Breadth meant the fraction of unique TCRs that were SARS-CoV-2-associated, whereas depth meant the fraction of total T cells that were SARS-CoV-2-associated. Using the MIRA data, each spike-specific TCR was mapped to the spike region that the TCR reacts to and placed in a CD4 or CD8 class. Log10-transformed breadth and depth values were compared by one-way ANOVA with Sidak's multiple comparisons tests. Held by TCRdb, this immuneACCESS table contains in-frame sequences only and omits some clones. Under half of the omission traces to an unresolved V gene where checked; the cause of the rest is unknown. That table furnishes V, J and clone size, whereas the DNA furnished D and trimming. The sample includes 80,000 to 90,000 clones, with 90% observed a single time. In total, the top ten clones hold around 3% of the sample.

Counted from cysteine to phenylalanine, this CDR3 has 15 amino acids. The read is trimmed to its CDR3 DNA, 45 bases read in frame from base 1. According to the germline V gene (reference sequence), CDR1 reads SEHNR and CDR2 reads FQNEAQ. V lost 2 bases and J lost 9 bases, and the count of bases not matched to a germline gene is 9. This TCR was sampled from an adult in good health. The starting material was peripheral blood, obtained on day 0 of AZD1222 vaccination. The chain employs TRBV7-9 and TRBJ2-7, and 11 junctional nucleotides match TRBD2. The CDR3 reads CASSLPGLADLLQYF. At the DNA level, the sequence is TGTGCCAGCAGCTTACCGGGACTAGCGGACCTCCTGCAGTACTTC.